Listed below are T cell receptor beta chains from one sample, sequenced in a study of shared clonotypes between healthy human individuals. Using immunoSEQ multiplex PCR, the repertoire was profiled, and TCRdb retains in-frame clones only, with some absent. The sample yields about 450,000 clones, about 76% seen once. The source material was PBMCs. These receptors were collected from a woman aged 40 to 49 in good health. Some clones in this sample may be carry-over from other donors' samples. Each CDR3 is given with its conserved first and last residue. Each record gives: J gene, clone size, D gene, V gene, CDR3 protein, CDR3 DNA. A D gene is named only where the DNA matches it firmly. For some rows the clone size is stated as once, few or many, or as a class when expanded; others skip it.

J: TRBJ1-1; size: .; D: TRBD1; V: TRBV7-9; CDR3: CASSAGQGAMNTEAFF; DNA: TGTGCCAGCAGCGCGGGACAGGGGGCAATGAACACTGAAGCTTTCTTT
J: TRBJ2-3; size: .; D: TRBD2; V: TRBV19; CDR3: CASTTRGREGEDTQYF; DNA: TGTGCCAGTACCACTCGAGGGCGGGAGGGGGAAGATACGCAGTATTTT
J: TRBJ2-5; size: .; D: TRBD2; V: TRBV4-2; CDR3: CASSQELAGATHLQETQYF; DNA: TGTGCCAGCAGCCAAGAACTAGCGGGAGCCACCCACCTCCAAGAGACCCAGTACTTC
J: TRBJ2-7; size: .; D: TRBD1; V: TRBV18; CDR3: CASSLGTGQGEQYF; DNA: TGTGCCAGCTCCCTAGGGACAGGGCAAGGCGAGCAGTACTTC
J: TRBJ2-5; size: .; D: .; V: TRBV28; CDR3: CASSARLETQYF; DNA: TGTGCCAGCAGTGCTAGATTGGAGACCCAGTACTTC
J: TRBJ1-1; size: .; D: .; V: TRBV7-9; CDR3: CASSLGVTEAFF; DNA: TGTGCCAGCAGCTTAGGTGTGACTGAAGCTTTCTTT
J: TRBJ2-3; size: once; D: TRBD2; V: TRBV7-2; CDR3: CASSLRGGDTQYF; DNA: TGTGCCAGCAGCTTACGGGGAGGGGATACGCAGTATTTT
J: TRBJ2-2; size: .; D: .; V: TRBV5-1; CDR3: CASTPFGTGELFF; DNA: TGCGCCAGCACACCATTCGGCACCGGGGAGCTGTTTTTT
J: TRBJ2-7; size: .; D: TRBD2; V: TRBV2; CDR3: CASRVASGTYEQYF; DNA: TGTGCCAGCCGGGTGGCTAGCGGAACCTACGAGCAGTACTTC
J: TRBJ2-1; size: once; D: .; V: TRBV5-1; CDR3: CASSFKAGEQFF; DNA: TGCGCCAGCAGCTTCAAAGCGGGTGAGCAGTTCTTC
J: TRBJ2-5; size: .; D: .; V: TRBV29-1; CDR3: CSVDGGRETQYF; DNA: TGCAGCGTTGACGGGGGTCGGGAGACCCAGTACTTC
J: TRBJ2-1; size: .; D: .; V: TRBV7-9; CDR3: CASSLVRGRQFF; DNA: TGTGCCAGCAGCTTAGTCAGGGGTAGGCAGTTCTTC
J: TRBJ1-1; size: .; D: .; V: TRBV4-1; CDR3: CASSQMDTHRNTEAFF; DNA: TGCGCCAGCAGCCAAATGGACACCCATCGTAACACTGAAGCTTTCTTT
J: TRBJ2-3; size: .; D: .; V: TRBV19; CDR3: CASSIIGQTNSPMTQYF; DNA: TGTGCCAGTAGTATCATCGGCCAGACGAACTCCCCCATGACGCAGTATTTT
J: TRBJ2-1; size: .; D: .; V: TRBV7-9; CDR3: CASSLAGGYNEQFF; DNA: TGTGCCAGCAGCTTAGCGGGAGGATACAATGAGCAGTTCTTC
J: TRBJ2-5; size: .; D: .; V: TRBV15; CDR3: CATSRDLVFEGPPEETQYF; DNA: TGTGCCACCAGCAGAGACCTCGTTTTTGAAGGACCGCCGGAAGAGACCCAGTACTTC
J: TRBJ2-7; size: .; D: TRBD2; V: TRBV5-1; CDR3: CASSWGTSGVYEQYF; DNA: TGCGCCAGCAGCTGGGGGACTAGCGGCGTCTACGAGCAGTACTTC
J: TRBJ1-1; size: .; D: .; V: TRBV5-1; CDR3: CASSFDGMNTEAFF; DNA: TGCGCCAGCAGCTTCGACGGAATGAACACTGAAGCTTTCTTT
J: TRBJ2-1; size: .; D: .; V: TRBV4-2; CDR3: CASSPPLRDRYNEQFF; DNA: TGTGCCAGCAGCCCACCTCTCCGTGACCGGTACAATGAGCAGTTCTTC
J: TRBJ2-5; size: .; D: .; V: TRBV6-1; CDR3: CASCRHREETQYF; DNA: TGTGCCAGCTGTAGGCACAGGGAGGAGACCCAGTACTTC
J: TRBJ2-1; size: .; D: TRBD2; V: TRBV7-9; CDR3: CASTAGPNEQFF; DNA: TGTGCCAGTACAGCGGGACCCAATGAGCAGTTCTTC
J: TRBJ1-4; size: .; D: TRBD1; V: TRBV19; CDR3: CASTVTGTNEKLFF; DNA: TGTGCCAGTACCGTGACAGGGACCAATGAAAAACTGTTTTTT
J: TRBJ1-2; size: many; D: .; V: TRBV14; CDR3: CASSQEVGSAVGYTF; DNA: TGTGCCAGCAGCCAAGAAGTCGGGTCGGCGGTTGGCTACACCTTC
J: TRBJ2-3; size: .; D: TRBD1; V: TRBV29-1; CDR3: CSAADRASTDTQYF; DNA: TGCAGCGCCGCAGACAGGGCGAGCACAGATACGCAGTATTTT
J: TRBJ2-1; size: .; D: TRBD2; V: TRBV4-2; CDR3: CASSQDPLAGYNEQFF; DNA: TGTGCCAGCAGCCAAGATCCCCTAGCGGGATACAATGAGCAGTTCTTC
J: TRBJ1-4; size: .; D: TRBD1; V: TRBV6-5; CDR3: CASSSWTGGGGEKLFF; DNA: TGTGCCAGCAGTTCCTGGACAGGGGGCGGAGGGGAAAAACTGTTTTTT
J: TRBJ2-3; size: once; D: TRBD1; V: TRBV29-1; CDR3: CSVEGDRGTRADTQYF; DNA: TGCAGCGTAGAAGGGGACAGGGGGACGCGAGCAGATACGCAGTATTTT
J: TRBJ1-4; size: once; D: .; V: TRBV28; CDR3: CASSLGGGNEKLFF; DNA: TGTGCCAGCAGTTTAGGGGGCGGTAATGAAAAACTGTTTTTT
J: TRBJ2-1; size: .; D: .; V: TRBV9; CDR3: CASTVGLATNSYNEQFF; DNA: TGTGCCAGCACCGTAGGGCTAGCGACCAACTCCTACAATGAGCAGTTCTTC
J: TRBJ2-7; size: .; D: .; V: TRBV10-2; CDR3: CASSVTSSYEQYF; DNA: TGCGCCAGCAGTGTCACAAGCTCCTACGAGCAGTACTTC
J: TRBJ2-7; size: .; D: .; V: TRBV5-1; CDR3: CASRAGATSSYEQYF; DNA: TGCGCCAGCCGTGCCGGGGCAACAAGCTCCTACGAGCAGTACTTC
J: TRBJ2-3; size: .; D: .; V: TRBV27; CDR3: CASSEGSTDTQYF; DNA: TGTGCCAGCAGTGAGGGTTCCACAGATACGCAGTATTTT
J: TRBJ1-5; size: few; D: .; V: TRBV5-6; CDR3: CASSLTRQGNQPQHF; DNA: TGTGCCAGCAGCTTGACGCGACAAGGCAATCAGCCCCAGCATTTT
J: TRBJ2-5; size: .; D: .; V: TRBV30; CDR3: CAWRDLGRESETQYF; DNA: TGTGCCTGGAGAGACTTGGGCAGGGAATCAGAGACCCAGTACTTC
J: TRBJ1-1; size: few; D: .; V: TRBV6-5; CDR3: CASSERQYTEAFF; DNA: TGTGCCAGCAGTGAACGACAGTACACTGAAGCTTTCTTT
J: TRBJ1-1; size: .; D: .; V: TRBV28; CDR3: CASSFGRGRLNTEAFF; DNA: TGTGCCAGCAGTTTTGGGAGGGGCAGGCTGAACACTGAAGCTTTCTTT
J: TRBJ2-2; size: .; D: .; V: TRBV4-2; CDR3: CASSQGGTNTGELFF; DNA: TGTGCCAGCAGCCAAGGTGGTACGAACACCGGGGAGCTGTTTTTT
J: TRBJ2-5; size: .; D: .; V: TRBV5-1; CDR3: CASSFRMPDEETQYF; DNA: TGCGCCAGCAGCTTTAGGATGCCAGACGAAGAGACCCAGTACTTC
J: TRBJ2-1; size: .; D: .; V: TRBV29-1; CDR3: CSVAGGWEFF; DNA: TGCAGCGTTGCCGGGGGCTGGGAGTTCTTC
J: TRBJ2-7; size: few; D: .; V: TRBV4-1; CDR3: CASSQEDRSPDEQYF; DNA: TGCGCCAGCAGCCAAGAAGACAGGAGCCCTGACGAGCAGTACTTC
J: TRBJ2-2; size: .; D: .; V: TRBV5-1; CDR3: CASSPGRQLNTGELFF; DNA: TGCGCCAGCAGCCCAGGGAGACAGCTGAACACCGGGGAGCTGTTTTTT